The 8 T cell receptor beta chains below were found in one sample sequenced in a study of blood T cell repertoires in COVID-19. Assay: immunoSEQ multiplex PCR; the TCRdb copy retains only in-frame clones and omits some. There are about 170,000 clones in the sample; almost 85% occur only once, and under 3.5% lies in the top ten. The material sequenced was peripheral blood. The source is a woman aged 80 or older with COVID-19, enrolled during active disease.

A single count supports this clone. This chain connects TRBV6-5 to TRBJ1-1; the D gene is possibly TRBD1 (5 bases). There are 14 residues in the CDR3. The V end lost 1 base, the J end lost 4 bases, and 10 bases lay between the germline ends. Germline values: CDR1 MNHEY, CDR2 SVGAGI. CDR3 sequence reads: CASSYFQGITEAFF. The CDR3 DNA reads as TGTGCCAGCAGTTACTTCCAGGGTATCACTGAAGCTTTCTTT.

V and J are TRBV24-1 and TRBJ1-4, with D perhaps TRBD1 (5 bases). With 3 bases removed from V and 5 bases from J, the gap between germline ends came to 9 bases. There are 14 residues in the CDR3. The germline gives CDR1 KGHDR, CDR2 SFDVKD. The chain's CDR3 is CATSDEGRNEKLFF. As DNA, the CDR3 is TGTGCCACCAGTGATGAGGGGAGGAATGAAAAACTGTTTTTT.

CDR3 sequence reads: CASSSGTNEKLFF. In DNA, the CDR3 is TGTGCCAGCAGTTCAGGTACTAATGAAAAACTGTTTTTT. This chain joins TRBV28 and TRBJ1-4; D call uncertain. Trimming took 4 bases from V and 2 from J, leaving 5 bases between them. This CDR3 comprises 13 residues. Germline values: CDR1 MDHEN, CDR2 SYDVKM.

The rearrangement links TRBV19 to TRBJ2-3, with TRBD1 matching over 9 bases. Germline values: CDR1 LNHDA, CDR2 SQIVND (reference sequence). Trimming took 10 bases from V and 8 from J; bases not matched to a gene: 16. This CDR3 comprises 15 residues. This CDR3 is CATRAGTGYRGTQYF. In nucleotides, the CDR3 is TGTGCCACCAGAGCCGGGACAGGGTACAGGGGTACGCAGTATTTT.

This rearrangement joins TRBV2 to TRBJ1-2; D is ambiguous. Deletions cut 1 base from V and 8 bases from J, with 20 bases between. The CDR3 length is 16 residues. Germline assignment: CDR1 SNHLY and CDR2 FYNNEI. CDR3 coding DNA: TGTGCCAGCAGTGAAGTACGCTTACAGCCCCCCCGAGGCTACACCTTC. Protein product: CASSEVRLQPPRGYTF.

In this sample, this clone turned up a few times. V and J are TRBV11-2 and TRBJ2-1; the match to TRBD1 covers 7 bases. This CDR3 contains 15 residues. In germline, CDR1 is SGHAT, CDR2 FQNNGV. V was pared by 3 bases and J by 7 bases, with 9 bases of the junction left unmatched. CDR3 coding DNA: TGTGCCAGCAGCTTTGGCTATCCCAGGGGGAATGAGCAGTTCTTC. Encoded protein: CASSFGYPRGNEQFF. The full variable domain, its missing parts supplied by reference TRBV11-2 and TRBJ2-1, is EAGVAQSPRYKIIEKRQSVAFWCNPISGHATLYWYQQILGQGPKLLIQFQNNGVVDDSQLPKDRFSAERLKGVDSTLKIQPAKLEDSAVYLCASSFGYPRGNEQFFGPGTRLTVL.

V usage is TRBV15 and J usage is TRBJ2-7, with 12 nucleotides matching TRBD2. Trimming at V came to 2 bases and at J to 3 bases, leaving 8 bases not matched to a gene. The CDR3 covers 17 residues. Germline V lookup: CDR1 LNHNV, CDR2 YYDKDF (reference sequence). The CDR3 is CATSRPSGGVEFYEQYF. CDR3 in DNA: TGTGCCACCAGCAGACCTAGCGGGGGGGTTGAGTTCTACGAGCAGTACTTC.

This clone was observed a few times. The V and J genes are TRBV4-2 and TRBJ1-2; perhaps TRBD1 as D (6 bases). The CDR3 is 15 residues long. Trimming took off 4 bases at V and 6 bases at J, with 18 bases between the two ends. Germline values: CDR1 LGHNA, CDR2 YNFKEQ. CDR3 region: CASSPGTRIHDGYTF. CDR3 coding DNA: TGTGCCAGCAGCCCCGGGACAAGGATCCACGATGGCTACACCTTC.